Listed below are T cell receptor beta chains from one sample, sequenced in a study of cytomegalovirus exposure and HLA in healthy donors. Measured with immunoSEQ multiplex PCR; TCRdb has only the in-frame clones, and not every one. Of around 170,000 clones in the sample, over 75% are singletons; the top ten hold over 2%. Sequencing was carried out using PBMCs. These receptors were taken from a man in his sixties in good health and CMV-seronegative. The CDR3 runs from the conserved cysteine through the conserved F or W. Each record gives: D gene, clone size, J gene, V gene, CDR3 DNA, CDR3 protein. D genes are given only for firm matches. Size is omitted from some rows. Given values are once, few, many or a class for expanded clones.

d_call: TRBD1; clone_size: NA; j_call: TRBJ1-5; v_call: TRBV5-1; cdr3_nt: TGCGCCAGCAGCCCCGAAGGGACAGCAGGCAATCAGCCCCAGAATTTT; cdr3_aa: CASSPEGTAGNQPQNF
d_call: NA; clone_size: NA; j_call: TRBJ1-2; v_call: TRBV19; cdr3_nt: TGTGCCATCTCAGGGTTTGCTGATGGCTACACCTTC; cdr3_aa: CAISGFADGYTF
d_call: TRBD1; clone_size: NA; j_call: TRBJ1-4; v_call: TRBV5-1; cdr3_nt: TGCGCCAGCAGCTTGGGACCGGGACAGGGGAATGAAAAACTGTTTTTT; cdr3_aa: CASSLGPGQGNEKLFF
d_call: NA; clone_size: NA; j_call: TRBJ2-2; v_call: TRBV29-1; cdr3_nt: TGCAGCGTTCTCAGACTCGAGGGAGCCGGGGAGCTGTTTTTT; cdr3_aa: CSVLRLEGAGELFF
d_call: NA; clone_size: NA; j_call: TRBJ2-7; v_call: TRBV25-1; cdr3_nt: TGTGCCAGCAGTGCGCGGACAGCTGGCGAGCAGTACTTC; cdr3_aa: CASSARTAGEQYF
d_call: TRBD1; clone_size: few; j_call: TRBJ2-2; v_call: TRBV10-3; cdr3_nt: TGTGCCATCAGCGCGGAAGGGGGCGGTTTCACCGGGGAGCTGTTTTTT; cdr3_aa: CAISAEGGGFTGELFF
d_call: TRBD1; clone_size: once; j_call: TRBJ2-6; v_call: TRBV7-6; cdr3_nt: TGTGCCAGCAGCTCGACAGGGCCTGGGGCCAACGTCCTGACTTTC; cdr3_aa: CASSSTGPGANVLTF
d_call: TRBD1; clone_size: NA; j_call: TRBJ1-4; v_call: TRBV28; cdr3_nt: TGTGCCAGCAGCAGGGGGGAACTGTTTTTT; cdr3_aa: CASSRGELFF
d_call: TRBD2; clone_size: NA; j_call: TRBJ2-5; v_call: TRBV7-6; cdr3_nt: TGTGCCAGCAGCTTACGGGGGGGCCGGGAGACCCAGTACTTC; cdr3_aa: CASSLRGGRETQYF
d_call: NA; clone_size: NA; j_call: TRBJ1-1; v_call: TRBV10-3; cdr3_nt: TGTGCCATCAGTGCCCGGACACTCTCGAACACTGAAGCTTTCTTT; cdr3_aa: CAISARTLSNTEAFF
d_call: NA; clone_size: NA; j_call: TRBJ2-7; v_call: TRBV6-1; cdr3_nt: TGTGCCAGCACAAGGGAGGGGGGGTCCTACGAGCAGTACTTC; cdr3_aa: CASTREGGSYEQYF
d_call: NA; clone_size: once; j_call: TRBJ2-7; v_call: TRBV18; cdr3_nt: TGTGCCAGCTCACCAGGGGGCGGAACGCCTAACTACGAGCAGTACTTC; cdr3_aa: CASSPGGGTPNYEQYF
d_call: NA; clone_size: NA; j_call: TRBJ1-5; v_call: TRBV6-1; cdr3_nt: TGTGCCAGCAGTGAGCGGACAAATCAACCCCAGCATTTT; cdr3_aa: CASSERTNQPQHF
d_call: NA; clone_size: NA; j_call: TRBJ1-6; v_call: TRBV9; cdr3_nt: TGTGCCAGCAGCGGGGGAGAAAATTCACCCCTCCACTTT; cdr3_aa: CASSGGENSPLHF
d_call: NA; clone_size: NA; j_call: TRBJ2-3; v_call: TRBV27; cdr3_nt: TGTGCCAGCAGCCAGACCCCATTGCGCGGACATACGCTCCCGTTTACAGATACGCAGTATTTT; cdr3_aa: CASSQTPLRGHTLPFTDTQYF
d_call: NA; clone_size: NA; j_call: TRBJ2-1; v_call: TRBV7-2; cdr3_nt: TGTGCCAGCAGCTTAGTGAGCGATTCTTACAATGAGCAGTTCTTC; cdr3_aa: CASSLVSDSYNEQFF
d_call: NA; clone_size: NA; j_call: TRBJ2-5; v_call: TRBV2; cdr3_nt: TGTGCCAGCAGTTCTTTGACCGGGGAGACCCAGTACTTC; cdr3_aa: CASSSLTGETQYF
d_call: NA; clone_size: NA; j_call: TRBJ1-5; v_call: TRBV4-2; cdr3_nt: TGTGCCAGCAGCCAAGACAGGGCAAGCAATCAGCCCCAGCATTTT; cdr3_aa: CASSQDRASNQPQHF
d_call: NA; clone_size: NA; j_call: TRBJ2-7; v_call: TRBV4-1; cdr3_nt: TGCGCCAGCAGCCCGGGACACTTCTACGAGCAGTACTTC; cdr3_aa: CASSPGHFYEQYF
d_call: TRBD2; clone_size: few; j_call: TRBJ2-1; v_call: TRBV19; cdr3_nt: TGTGCCAGTAATAGGGTAGCGGGAGGGCCGCCCTACAATGAGCAGTTCTTC; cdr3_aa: CASNRVAGGPPYNEQFF
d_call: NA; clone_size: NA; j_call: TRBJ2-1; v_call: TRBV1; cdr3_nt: TGCACCAGCAGCCACCCGAACACTAGCGGACATTACAATGAGCAGTTCTTC; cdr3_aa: CTSSHPNTSGHYNEQFF
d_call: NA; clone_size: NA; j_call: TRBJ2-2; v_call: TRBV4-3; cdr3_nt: TGCGCCAGCAGCCAAGATTCAGGGAGTAGCGGGAACACCGGGGAGCTGTTTTTT; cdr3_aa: CASSQDSGSSGNTGELFF
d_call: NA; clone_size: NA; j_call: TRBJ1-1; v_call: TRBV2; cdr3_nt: TGTGCCAGCACCGGTAACGGGGGGCCAAACACTGAAGCTTTCTTT; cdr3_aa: CASTGNGGPNTEAFF
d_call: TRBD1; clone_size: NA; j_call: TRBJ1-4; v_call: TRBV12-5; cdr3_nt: TGTGCTAGTGGTCAGAGGGGGACAGTCGGTGAAAAACTGTTTTTT; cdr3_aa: CASGQRGTVGEKLFF
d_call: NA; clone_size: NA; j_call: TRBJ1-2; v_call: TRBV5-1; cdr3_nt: TGCGCCAGCAGCCCTAGGGGGAGTCCTAACTATGGCTACACCTTC; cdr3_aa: CASSPRGSPNYGYTF
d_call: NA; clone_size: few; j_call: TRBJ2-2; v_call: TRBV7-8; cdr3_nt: TGTGCCAGCAGCTTAGGAGGCGGGGGCGCGTCCGGGGAGCTGTTTTTT; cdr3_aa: CASSLGGGGASGELFF
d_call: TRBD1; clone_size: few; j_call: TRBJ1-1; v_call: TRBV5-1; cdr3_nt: TGCGCCAGCAGCTCCCCCTCGGGACAGGGTGATTTGGAGAACACTGAAGCTTTCTTT; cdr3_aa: CASSSPSGQGDLENTEAFF
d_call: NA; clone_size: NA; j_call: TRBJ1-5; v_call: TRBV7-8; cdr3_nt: TGTGCCAGCAGCTTAGACAGAAATCAGCCCCAGCATTTT; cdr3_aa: CASSLDRNQPQHF
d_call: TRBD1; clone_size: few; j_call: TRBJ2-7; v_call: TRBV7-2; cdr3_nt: TGTGCCAGCAGCCCATCCGGGACAGAAACCTACGAGCAGTACTTC; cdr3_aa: CASSPSGTETYEQYF
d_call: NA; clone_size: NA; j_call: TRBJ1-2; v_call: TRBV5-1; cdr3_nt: TGCGCCAGCAGCCCCGATGCGGGGGGAGAGGTCTATGGCTACACCTTC; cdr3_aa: CASSPDAGGEVYGYTF
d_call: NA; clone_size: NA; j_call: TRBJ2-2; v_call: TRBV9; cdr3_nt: TGTGCCAGCAGCGTTGAAGGAGGGAGGTACACCGGGGAGCTGTTTTTT; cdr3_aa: CASSVEGGRYTGELFF
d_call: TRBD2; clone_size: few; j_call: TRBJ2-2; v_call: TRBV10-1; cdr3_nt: TGCGCCAGCAGTGAGTCGGCGGGAGAACGTACCGGGGAGCTGTTTTTT; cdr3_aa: CASSESAGERTGELFF
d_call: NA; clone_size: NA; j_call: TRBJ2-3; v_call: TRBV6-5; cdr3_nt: TGTGCCAGCAGTTACATGAGTAGCGGTACAGATACGCAGTATTTT; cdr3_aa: CASSYMSSGTDTQYF
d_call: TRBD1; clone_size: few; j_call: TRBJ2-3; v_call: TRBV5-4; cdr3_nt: TGTGCCAGCAGCAGGACAGGGAGAGATACGCAGTATTTT; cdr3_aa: CASSRTGRDTQYF
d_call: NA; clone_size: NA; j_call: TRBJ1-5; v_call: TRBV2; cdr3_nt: TGTGCCAGCAGCGAGTATAGCAATCAGCCCCAGCATTTT; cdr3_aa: CASSEYSNQPQHF
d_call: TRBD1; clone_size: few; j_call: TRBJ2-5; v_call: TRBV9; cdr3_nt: TGTGCCAGCAGTGTCTTGCCACAGGGGAACCAAGAGACCCAGTACTTC; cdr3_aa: CASSVLPQGNQETQYF
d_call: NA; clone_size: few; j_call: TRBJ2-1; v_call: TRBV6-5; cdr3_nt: TGTGCCAGCAGTTACTGGCGGGCCAGCTCTAATGAGCAGTTCTTC; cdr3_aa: CASSYWRASSNEQFF
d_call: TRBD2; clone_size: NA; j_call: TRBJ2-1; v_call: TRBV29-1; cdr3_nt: TGCAGCGTTGTAACTAGCGGGGGGGCTGTTGAGCAGTTCTTC; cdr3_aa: CSVVTSGGAVEQFF
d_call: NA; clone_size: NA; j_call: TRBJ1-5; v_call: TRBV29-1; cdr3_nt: TGCAGCGTTGACCAGGGGCCGAATCAGCCCCAGAATTTT; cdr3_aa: CSVDQGPNQPQNF
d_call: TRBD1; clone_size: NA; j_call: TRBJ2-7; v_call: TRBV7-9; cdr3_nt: TGTGCCAGCAGCTTAGGTCGGGGACAGGGGACCTACGAGCAGTACTTC; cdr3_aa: CASSLGRGQGTYEQYF
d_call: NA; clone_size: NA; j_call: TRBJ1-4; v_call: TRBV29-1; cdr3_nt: TGCAGCGTCGGGGGTGGGGGTGCCACTAATGAAAAACTGTTTTTT; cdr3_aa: CSVGGGGATNEKLFF
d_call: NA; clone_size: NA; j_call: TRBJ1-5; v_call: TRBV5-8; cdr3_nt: TGTGCCAGCAGCTTGGGGCAGGCGACATACCAGCCCCAGCATTTT; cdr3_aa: CASSLGQATYQPQHF
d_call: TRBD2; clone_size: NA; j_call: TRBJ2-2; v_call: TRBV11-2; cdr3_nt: TGTGCCAGCAGCTCGCTGGGGAGCGGGGGGGCCGGGGAGCTGTTTTTT; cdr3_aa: CASSSLGSGGAGELFF
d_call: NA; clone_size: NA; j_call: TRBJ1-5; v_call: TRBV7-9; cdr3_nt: TGTGCCAGCAGCTCCCCAAGCCAGCCCCAGCATTTT; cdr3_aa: CASSSPSQPQHF
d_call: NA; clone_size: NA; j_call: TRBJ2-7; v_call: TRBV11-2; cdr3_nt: TGTGCCAGCAGCTTAGGGCAATCCTACGAGCAGTACTTC; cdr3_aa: CASSLGQSYEQYF
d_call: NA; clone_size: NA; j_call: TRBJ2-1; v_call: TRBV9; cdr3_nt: TGTGCCAGCAGCCCTCCCACCCTCGCAGGGTCCAATGAGCAGTTCTTC; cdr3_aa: CASSPPTLAGSNEQFF
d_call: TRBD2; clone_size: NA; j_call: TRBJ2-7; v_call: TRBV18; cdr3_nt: TGTGCCAGCTCCCGACTAGCGGGAGAGGATGGCGAGCAGTACTTC; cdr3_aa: CASSRLAGEDGEQYF
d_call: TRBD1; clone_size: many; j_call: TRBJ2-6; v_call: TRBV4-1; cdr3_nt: TGCGCCAGCAGCCAAGACAGGGGGTCTGGGGCCAACGTCCTGACTTTC; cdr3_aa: CASSQDRGSGANVLTF
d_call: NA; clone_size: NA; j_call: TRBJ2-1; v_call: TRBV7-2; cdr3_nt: TGTGCCAGCAGCTTAGGGGACACCACCTCCTACAATGAGCAGTTCTTC; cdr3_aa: CASSLGDTTSYNEQFF
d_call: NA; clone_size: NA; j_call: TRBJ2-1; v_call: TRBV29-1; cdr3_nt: TGCAGCGTGGCGTCGGCGGGAAGTTACAATGAGCAGTTCTTC; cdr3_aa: CSVASAGSYNEQFF